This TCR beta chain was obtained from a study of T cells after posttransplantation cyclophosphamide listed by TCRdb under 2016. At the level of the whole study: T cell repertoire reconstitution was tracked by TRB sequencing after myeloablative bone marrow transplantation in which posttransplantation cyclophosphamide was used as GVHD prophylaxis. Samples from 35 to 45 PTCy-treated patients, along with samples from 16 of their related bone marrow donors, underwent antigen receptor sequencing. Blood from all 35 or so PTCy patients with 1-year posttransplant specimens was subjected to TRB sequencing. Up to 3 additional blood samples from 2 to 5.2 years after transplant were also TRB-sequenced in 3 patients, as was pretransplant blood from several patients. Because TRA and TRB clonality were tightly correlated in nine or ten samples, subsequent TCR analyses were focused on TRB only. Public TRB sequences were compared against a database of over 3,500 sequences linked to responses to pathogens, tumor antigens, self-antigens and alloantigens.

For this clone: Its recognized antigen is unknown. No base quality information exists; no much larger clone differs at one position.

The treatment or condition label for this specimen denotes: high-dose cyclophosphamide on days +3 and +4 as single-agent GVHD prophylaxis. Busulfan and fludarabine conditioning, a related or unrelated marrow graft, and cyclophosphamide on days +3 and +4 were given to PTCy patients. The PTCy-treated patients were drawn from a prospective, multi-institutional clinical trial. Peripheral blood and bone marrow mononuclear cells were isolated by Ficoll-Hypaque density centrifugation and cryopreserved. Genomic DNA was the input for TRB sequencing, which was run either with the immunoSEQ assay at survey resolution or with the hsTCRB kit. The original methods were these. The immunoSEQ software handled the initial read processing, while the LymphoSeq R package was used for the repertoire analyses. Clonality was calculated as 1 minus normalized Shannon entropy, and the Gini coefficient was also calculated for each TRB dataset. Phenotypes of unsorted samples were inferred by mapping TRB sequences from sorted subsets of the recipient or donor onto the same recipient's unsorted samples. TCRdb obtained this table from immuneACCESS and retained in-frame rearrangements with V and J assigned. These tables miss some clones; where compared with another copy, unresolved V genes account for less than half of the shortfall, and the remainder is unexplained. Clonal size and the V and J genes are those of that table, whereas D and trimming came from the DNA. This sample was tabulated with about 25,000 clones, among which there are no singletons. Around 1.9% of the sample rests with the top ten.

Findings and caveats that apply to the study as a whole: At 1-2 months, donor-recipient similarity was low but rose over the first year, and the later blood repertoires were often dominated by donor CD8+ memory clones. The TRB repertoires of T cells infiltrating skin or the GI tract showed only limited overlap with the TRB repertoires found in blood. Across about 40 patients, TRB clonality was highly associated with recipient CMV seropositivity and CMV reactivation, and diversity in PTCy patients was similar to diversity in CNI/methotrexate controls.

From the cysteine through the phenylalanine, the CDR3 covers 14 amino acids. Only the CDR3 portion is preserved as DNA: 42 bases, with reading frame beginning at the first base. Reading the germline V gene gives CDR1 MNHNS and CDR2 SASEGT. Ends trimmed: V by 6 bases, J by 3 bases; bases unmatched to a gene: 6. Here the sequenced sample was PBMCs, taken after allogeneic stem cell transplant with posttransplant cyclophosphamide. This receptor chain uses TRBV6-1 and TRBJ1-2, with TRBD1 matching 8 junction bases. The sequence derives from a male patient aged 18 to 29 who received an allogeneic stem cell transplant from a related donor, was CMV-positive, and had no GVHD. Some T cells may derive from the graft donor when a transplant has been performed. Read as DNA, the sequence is TGTGCCAGCAGCTCACAGGGGGGTGACTATGGCTACACCTTC. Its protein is CASSSQGGDYGYTF.